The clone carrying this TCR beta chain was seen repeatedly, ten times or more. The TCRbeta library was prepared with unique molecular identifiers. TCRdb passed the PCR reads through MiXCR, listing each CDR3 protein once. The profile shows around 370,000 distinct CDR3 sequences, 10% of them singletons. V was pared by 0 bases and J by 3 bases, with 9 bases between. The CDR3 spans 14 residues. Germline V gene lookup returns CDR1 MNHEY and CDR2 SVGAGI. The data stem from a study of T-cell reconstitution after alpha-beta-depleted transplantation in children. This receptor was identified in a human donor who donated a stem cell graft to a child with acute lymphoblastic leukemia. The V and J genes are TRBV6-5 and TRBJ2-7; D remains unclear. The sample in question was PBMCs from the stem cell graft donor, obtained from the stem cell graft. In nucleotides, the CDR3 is TGTGCCAGCAGTTACTCGACCCAGCTCTACGAGCAGTACTTC. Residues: CASSYSTQLYEQYF.